This record looks at one TCR beta chain sequence and its context. The source of the sample is a study of CD8+ T cells in alopecia areata. Turning to the study itself: For the treated group, dosing was oral tofacitinib at 5 to 10 mg twice daily.

The germline gives CDR1 SGHVS, CDR2 FNYEAQ. The CDR3 consists of 11 residues. The junction had 2 bases not matched to a gene; V was cut back by 5 bases and J by 10 bases. Extraction of RNA preceded its reverse transcription into cDNA, which served as the sequencing template. Produced via immunoSEQ multiplex PCR; TCRdb's table is partial and in-frame only. In the table there are about 190,000 clones, 58% of which are singletons. The treatment is: oral pan-JAK inhibitor, 5-10 mg twice daily. Researchers gathered lesional scalp punch biopsies and peripheral blood from patients with alopecia areata. This material consisted of CD8+ T cells sorted from blood, taken at week 24, from a patient treated with tofacitinib. This sequence originates from a human donor with alopecia areata. The V and J genes are TRBV7-6 and TRBJ2-1; TRBD1 matches 7 bases. In DNA form, the CDR3 reads TGTGCCAGCAGCATGGACAGGGAGCAGTTCTTC. As protein: CASSMDREQFF.